This passage covers 29 T cell receptor beta chains from one sample sequenced in a study of control samples from healthy donors and cancer patients. Method: immunoSEQ multiplex PCR; TCRdb's copy keeps in-frame clones and lacks some. The table has approximately 90,000 clones, over 90% seen once. The specimen was blood. The receptors derive from a woman aged 30 to 39 in good health.

The chain recombines TRBV5-6 with TRBJ1-3, with D possibly TRBD1 on 6 matching bases. The CDR3 sequence is 17 residues long. V lost 0 bases and J 5 bases, leaving 18 bases between the germline ends. The germline V gene encodes CDR1 SGHDT and CDR2 YYEEEE. The CDR3 DNA follows: TGTGCCAGCAGCTTGGGCCGCAGCAGGGGCGGGAGAAACACCATATATTTT. Protein: CASSLGRSRGGRNTIYF.

The chain is built from TRBV10-3 and TRBJ1-6; a weak D match, TRBD1 (5 bases). V lost 6 bases, J lost 7 bases, and 16 bases lay in between. Germline V gene sequence: CDR1 ENHRY, CDR2 SYGVKD. The CDR3 consists of 15 residues. This CDR3 reads CAIRDPGRGNSPLHF. The DNA of the CDR3 is TGTGCCATCAGGGATCCCGGGAGGGGAAATTCACCCCTCCACTTT.

The chain carries TRBV3-1 (or the pseudogene TRBV3-2) and TRBJ1-4; D is ambiguous. The CDR3 extends over 15 amino acids. Trimming removed 1 base at V and 0 bases at J, with 6 bases between. Germline loops: CDR1 LGHDT, CDR2 YNNKEL (reference sequence). CDR3 amino acids: CASSQAEATNEKLFF. In nucleotides, the CDR3 is TGTGCCAGCAGCCAAGCCGAAGCAACTAATGAAAAACTGTTTTTT.

The J gene is TRBJ2-2, the V gene TRBV6-5; D is perhaps TRBD1 (7 bases). This CDR3 spans 14 amino acids. The V gene lost 10 bases and the J gene lost 4 bases, with 16 bases spanning the gap. The germline V gene encodes CDR1 MNHEY and CDR2 SVGAGI. The CDR3 sequence: CATRGEGGTGELFF. As DNA, the CDR3 is TGTGCCACCAGGGGGGAAGGAGGCACCGGGGAGCTGTTTTTT.

The chain employs TRBV19 and TRBJ2-4, with 10 bases that match TRBD2. This CDR3 comprises 15 residues. Per germline, CDR1 LNHDA and CDR2 SQIVND (reference sequence). The V and J ends lost 2 bases and 9 bases, in that order; junction bases with no gene match: 7. As DNA, the CDR3 is TGTGCCAGTAGTATAAGAGCGGGAGGGCCCGGCATTCAGTACTTC. It yields the protein CASSIRAGGPGIQYF.

This chain joins TRBV7-9 and TRBJ2-3, with D uncertain. V lost 5 bases to trimming and J lost 5 bases, with 20 bases between them. CDR3 length: 16 residues. Germline CDR1 and CDR2: SEHNR and FQNEAQ (reference sequence). CDR3 in amino acids: CASSTTARPVGDTQYF. CDR3 coding DNA: TGTGCCAGCAGCACCACCGCCCGCCCCGTTGGAGATACGCAGTATTTT.

The rearrangement uses TRBV9 and TRBJ2-6; possibly TRBD2 for D (5 bases). Germline CDR1 is SGDLS and CDR2 is YYNGEE. Trimming pared 7 bases from V and 4 bases from J, leaving 9 bases between. The CDR3 spans 13 residues. The CDR3 region is CASGGPGANVLTF. DNA for the CDR3: TGTGCCAGCGGCGGGCCCGGGGCCAACGTCCTGACTTTC.

The chain recombines TRBV29-1 with TRBJ1-2; possible D gene TRBD1, 5 bases. The CDR3 has 16 residues. V gave up 3 bases and J gave up 0 bases, with 17 bases separating them. Per the germline V gene, CDR1 is SQVTM and CDR2 is ANQGSEA. The DNA for the CDR3 is TGCAGCGTTGATACGGGTGACGGGGCGGCTAACTATGGCTACACCTTC. Its translation is CSVDTGDGAANYGYTF. Looking up the rest from reference TRBV29-1 and TRBJ1-2 gives the full variable domain: SAVISQKPSRDICQRGTSLTIQCQVDSQVTMMFWYRQQPGQSLTLIATANQGSEATYESGFVIDKFPISRPNLTFSTLTVSNMSPEDSSIYLCSVDTGDGAANYGYTFGSGTRLTVV.

CDR3 in amino acids: CAVRRQGGSPLHF. The CDR3 DNA reads TGTGCCGTAAGGCGACAGGGAGGTTCACCCCTCCACTTT. The chain couples TRBV2 to TRBJ1-6; 7 bases line up with TRBD1. Unmatched junction bases numbered 10, after V lost 11 bases and J lost 9 bases. The CDR3 is 13 residues long. Germline lookup yields CDR1 SNHLY and CDR2 FYNNEI.

The chain joins TRBV7-8 to TRBJ2-3; TRBD1 or TRBD2 may be the D gene (5 bases each). There are 15 residues in the CDR3. CDR1 and CDR2 (germline): SGHVS, FQNEAQ. V was clipped by 1 base and J by 6 bases, with 14 bases between them. CDR3 protein: CASSLGDLGRDTQYF. The CDR3 bases are TGTGCCAGCAGCTTAGGGGACCTCGGAAGGGATACGCAGTATTTT. Drawing the rest from reference TRBV7-8 and TRBJ2-3, the complete variable domain is GAGVSQSPRYKVAKRGQDVALRCDPISGHVSLFWYQQALGQGPEFLTYFQNEAQLDKSGLPSDRFFAERPEGSVSTLKIQRTQQEDSAVYLCASSLGDLGRDTQYFGPGTRLTVL.

A note on this clone: One end of the junction is discordant with germline, which a read error may explain. The J gene is TRBJ2-1, the V gene TRBV7-7, with D maybe TRBD2 (5 bases). Germline V gene sequence: CDR1 SSHAT, CDR2 FNYEAQ (reference sequence). This CDR3 region has 15 residues. The CDR3 sequence: CASSLGPSPGDEQFF. The CDR3 nucleotides read TGTGCTAGCAGCTTAGGGCCTAGCCCAGGCGATGAGCAGTTCTTC.

This clone was counted only a few times. This chain joins TRBV6-1 and TRBJ2-5; 11 positions agree with TRBD2. The V gene's germline CDR1 is MNHNS and CDR2 SASEGT. V trimming: 2 bases; J trimming: 1 base; junction bases outside the gene matches: 0. The CDR3 is 15 residues long. CDR3 sequence: CASSETSGGQETQYF. The CDR3 DNA reads as TGTGCCAGCAGTGAAACTAGCGGGGGCCAAGAGACCCAGTACTTC.

The chain joins TRBV30 to TRBJ1-2, with unresolved D. Germline CDR1 is GTSNPN and CDR2 is SVGIG (reference sequence). This CDR3 region has 11 residues. Trimming stripped 1 base from V and 8 bases from J, with 8 bases between. The CDR3 bases are TGTGCCTGGAGTGCCCGGACCGGCTACACCTTC. Amino acids: CAWSARTGYTF.

This sequence joins TRBV12-5 and TRBJ2-5; 10 nucleotides align to TRBD2. The CDR3 loop spans 17 amino acids. V lost 0 bases, J lost 2 bases, and 6 bases stayed unmatched. Germline V gene sequence: CDR1 LGHNT, CDR2 FRNRAP. The CDR3 is CASGLVRPSGSQETQYF. The CDR3 nucleotides are TGTGCTAGTGGTTTGGTACGGCCTAGCGGGAGTCAAGAGACCCAGTACTTC.

The rearrangement uses TRBV9 and TRBJ1-2; 9 nucleotides align to TRBD1. The germline gives CDR1 SGDLS, CDR2 YYNGEE. The CDR3 runs 14 residues. V lost 7 bases to trimming and J lost 2 bases; unmatched junction nucleotides: 6. Here the CDR3 DNA reads TGTGCCAGCCGAAAAACAGGGGGCAACTATGGCTACACCTTC. Translating it yields CASRKTGGNYGYTF.

The chain recombines TRBV24-1 with TRBJ1-3, with D possibly TRBD1 on 5 matching bases. Germline V gives CDR1 KGHDR, CDR2 SFDVKD. V dropped 3 bases and J dropped 3 bases, with 17 bases sitting between them. The CDR3 has 17 residues. As DNA, the CDR3 is TGTGCCACCAGTGATCTCAGCAGGGTTGCAATTGGAAACACCATATATTTT. Amino acids: CATSDLSRVAIGNTIYF.

The rearrangement uses TRBV11-3 and TRBJ1-1; D remains ambiguous. CDR1 SGHNT and CDR2 YENEEA come from the germline V gene. V lost 5 bases, J lost 0 bases, and 7 bases lay in between. The CDR3 loop spans 13 amino acids. The CDR3 reads CASSRRMNTEAFF. The CDR3 bases are TGTGCCAGCAGCCGACGTATGAACACTGAAGCTTTCTTT.

The chain combines TRBV30 with TRBJ1-1; the D gene is possibly TRBD1 (5 bases). Germline-derived CDR1 and CDR2 are GTSNPN and SVGIG (reference sequence). V lost 1 base and J 1 base, leaving 10 bases between the germline ends. The CDR3 sequence is 14 residues long. CDR3 residues: CAWSGGRKNTEAFF. The CDR3 DNA sequence: TGTGCCTGGAGTGGGGGACGGAAGAACACTGAAGCTTTCTTT.

The genes are TRBV7-9 and TRBJ1-2; 10 bases fit TRBD1. V trimming: 0 bases; J trimming: 7 bases; junction bases outside the gene matches: 8. The CDR3 is 16 residues long. CDR1 is SEHNR, CDR2 FQNEAQ, per germline (reference sequence). CDR3 coding DNA: TGTGCCAGCAGCTTAGCAGACAGGGGGCGCTCGATTGGCTACACCTTC. It yields the protein CASSLADRGRSIGYTF.

This rearrangement joins TRBV6-5 to TRBJ1-3, with D maybe TRBD1 (5 bases). Germline loops: CDR1 MNHEY, CDR2 SVGAGI. Trimming shortened V by 8 bases and J by 0 bases, and 11 bases separated the two germline ends. CDR3 length equals 14 residues. The CDR3 loop reads CASGTALSGNTIYF. DNA of the CDR3: TGTGCCAGCGGGACTGCTCTCTCTGGAAACACCATATATTTT.

The chain links TRBV5-6 to TRBJ2-7; D is ambiguous. The CDR3 has 13 amino acids. Trimming took 0 bases from V and 4 from J, leaving 8 bases between them. Germline V gene data show CDR1 as SGHDT and CDR2 as YYEEEE. CDR3 DNA sequence: TGTGCCAGCAGCTTGGCCGGTAGTTACGAGCAGTACTTC. Its protein product is CASSLAGSYEQYF.

J is TRBJ2-2 and V is TRBV2, with unresolved D. Germline V lookup: CDR1 SNHLY, CDR2 FYNNEI. Deletions cut 5 bases from V and 5 bases from J, with 3 bases between. This CDR3 is built from 11 residues. Here the CDR3 reads CASSITGELFF. The CDR3 DNA is TGTGCCAGCAGTATAACCGGGGAGCTGTTTTTT.

The chain uses TRBV12-3 or TRBV12-4 and TRBJ2-2; no reliable D call. This CDR3 region has 13 residues. V was trimmed by 6 bases and J by 3 bases, leaving 8 bases between them. The CDR3 sequence is CASRRQDTGELFF. The CDR3 coding sequence is TGTGCCAGCAGGCGGCAGGACACCGGGGAGCTGTTTTTT.

The V gene is TRBV29-1, the J gene TRBJ2-3; D is ambiguous. Deletions cut 0 bases from V and 0 bases from J, with 10 bases between. The CDR3 has 15 amino acids. Germline loops: CDR1 SQVTM, CDR2 ANQGSEA. This chain's CDR3 is CSVEDASQSTDTQYF. CDR3 nucleotide sequence: TGCAGCGTTGAAGACGCAAGCCAGAGCACAGATACGCAGTATTTT.

Only one count was recorded for this clone. The chain uses TRBV12-5 and TRBJ2-7, with D possibly being TRBD2 (5 bases). CDR1 and CDR2 (germline): LGHNT, FRNRAP. Between the trimmed V and J ends, which lost 3 bases and 5 bases, there was a span of 14 bases. The length of the CDR3 is 14 residues. The CDR3 sequence is CASGFGVSGDEQYF. In DNA, the CDR3 is TGTGCTAGTGGTTTCGGGGTCTCTGGGGACGAGCAGTACTTC.

V gene TRBV27 combines with J gene TRBJ1-2; D remains unclear. The CDR3 extends over 14 amino acids. CDR1 and CDR2 (germline): MNHEY, SMNVEV (reference sequence). V lost 2 bases and J lost 4, with 11 bases in between. The CDR3 loop is CASSLQPVLYGYTF. The CDR3 DNA reads as TGTGCCAGCAGTTTACAGCCGGTTCTCTATGGCTACACCTTC.

The chain couples TRBV19 to TRBJ1-2; 9 bases match TRBD1. The CDR3 extends over 12 amino acids. Looked up from germline, CDR1 is LNHDA and CDR2 is SQIVND (reference sequence). The V gene end was trimmed by 6 bases and the J gene end by 8 bases; junction bases not matched to a gene: 4. CDR3: CASSTGGAGYTF. The CDR3 DNA sequence: TGTGCCAGTAGCACAGGGGGCGCCGGCTACACCTTC.

The CDR3 coding sequence is TGTGCCAGTAGTGACCGACATAACATTTACGGGTCTGGAAACACCATATATTTT. Its protein product is CASSDRHNIYGSGNTIYF. The chain is built from TRBV19 and TRBJ1-3; D gene ambiguous. Germline V gives CDR1 LNHDA, CDR2 SQIVND (reference sequence). This CDR3 is 18 amino acids long. Trimming removed 5 bases from V and 1 base from J, with 21 bases in between.

Concerning this clone: At the DNA level, this CDR3 is encoded by other sequences in the same sample as well. The chain links TRBV18 to TRBJ2-7; no firm D call. V shed 0 bases and J shed 2 bases, with 8 bases lying between them. Germline CDR1 reads KGHSH; CDR2 reads LQKENI. This CDR3 has 14 residues. DNA of the CDR3: TGTGCCAGCTCACCACCGGGCCGAGCCTACGAGCAGTACTTC. Translated, it gives CASSPPGRAYEQYF.